The 17 T cell receptor beta chains below were found in one sample sequenced in a study of yellow fever vaccine responses in identical twins. TCRdb independently ran MiXCR on the RT-PCR reads; one entry per CDR3 protein. Here the sample spans about 17,000 distinct CDR3 sequences, roughly 70% being singletons. The source was T cells from blood (PBMCs), unsorted or a sorted subset (not recorded which), collected before or after yellow fever vaccination (not recorded which). The receptors here all came from a young woman who received the yellow fever vaccine.

This clonotype came up a few times. The chain uses TRBV29-1 and TRBJ2-5, with D uncertain. V was clipped by 5 bases and J by 0 bases, with 7 bases between them. This CDR3 has 12 residues. CDR1 and CDR2 (germline): SQVTM, ANQGSEA. CDR3 DNA sequence: TGCAGCGTTAGGTCGTACCAAGAGACCCAGTACTTC. Its protein product is CSVRSYQETQYF.

CDR3 DNA: TGTGCCAGCACCCCGGGGCTAGCGGATAACAATGAGCAGTTCTTC. This translates into CASTPGLADNNEQFF. This rearrangement joins TRBV3-1 to TRBJ2-1; 7 bases line up with TRBD2. Trimming at V came to 7 bases and at J to 5 bases, leaving 11 bases not matched to a gene. Germline CDR1 is LGHDT and CDR2 is YNNKEL (reference sequence). The CDR3 length is 15 residues.

V gene TRBV20-1 combines with J gene TRBJ2-1, with 11 positions matching TRBD2. Germline lookup yields CDR1 DFQATT and CDR2 SNEGSKA (reference sequence). J gave up 3 bases and V 5 bases, and 9 bases lay outside the gene matches. The CDR3 spans 16 residues. The CDR3 DNA is TGCAGTGCTCACGATACGGGACTAGCGGACTACAATGAGCAGTTCTTC. Its translation: CSAHDTGLADYNEQFF.

V gene TRBV28 combines with J gene TRBJ2-7; maybe TRBD1 (6 bases). Germline CDR1 is MDHEN and CDR2 is SYDVKM. Trimming left V 5 bases short and J 4 bases short, with 18 bases between. The CDR3 runs to 15 residues. This chain's CDR3 is CASSPAPGVRYEQYF. The CDR3 nucleotides read TGTGCCAGCAGTCCAGCTCCAGGGGTTCGGTACGAGCAGTACTTC.

In its sample, this clonotype was seen once. The V call is TRBV15, the J call TRBJ1-2; D uncertain. V was shortened by 1 base and J by 2 bases, with 8 bases between the two germline ends. CDR3 length: 14 residues. Germline lookup yields CDR1 LNHNV and CDR2 YYDKDF (reference sequence). The CDR3 reads CATSRGMENYGYTF. As DNA, the CDR3 is TGTGCCACCAGCAGAGGCATGGAAAACTATGGCTACACCTTC.

This clonotype was seen a few times. The gene calls are TRBV3-1 and TRBJ2-2, with D possibly TRBD2 on 5 matching bases. From germline, CDR1 is LGHDT and CDR2 YNNKEL (reference sequence). CDR3 length: 15 amino acids. The ends were cut back, 7 bases at V and 0 bases at J, with 12 bases in the middle. CDR3 DNA: TGTGCCAGCACCCGGGGATTTTCGAACACCGGGGAGCTGTTTTTT. Its translation: CASTRGFSNTGELFF.

This chain joins TRBV7-6 and TRBJ2-7; D remains ambiguous. The V gene's germline CDR1 is SGHVS and CDR2 FNYEAQ. This CDR3 is 12 amino acids long. The V end was cut by 3 bases, the J end by 4 bases, with 7 bases between. CDR3 bases: TGTGCCAGCAGCTTGCCCCTTTACGAGCAGTACGTC. Its translation: CASSLPLYEQYV.

CDR3 sequence reads: CASSPRDNEGDTQYF. The DNA of the CDR3 is TGTGCCAGCAGCCCCCGGGACAACGAAGGAGATACGCAGTATTTT. The J gene is TRBJ2-3, the V gene TRBV11-1, with D possibly being TRBD1 (6 bases). Deletions cut 5 bases from V and 5 bases from J, with 17 bases between. The germline CDR1 and CDR2 sequences are SGHAT and FQDESV (reference sequence). The CDR3 spans 15 residues.

The rearrangement uses TRBV15 and TRBJ1-1; TRBD1 is a possible D gene (5 bases). Trimming removed 2 bases from V and 5 bases from J, with 12 bases in between. The CDR3 runs to 14 residues. Germline values: CDR1 LNHNV, CDR2 YYDKDF (reference sequence). CDR3 DNA sequence: TGTGCCACCAGCAGACCTGAGCGGGGGACTGAAGCTTTCTTT. Translation: CATSRPERGTEAFF.

The V call is TRBV11-3, the J call TRBJ2-7; no reliable D call. Trimming took 0 bases from V and 4 from J, leaving 13 bases between them. The germline V gene encodes CDR1 SGHNT and CDR2 YENEEA. The CDR3 has 15 amino acids. CDR3 nucleotides: TGTGCCAGCAGCTTAGAGGCACCCTTTTATTACGAGCAGTACGTC. Translation: CASSLEAPFYYEQYV.

The chain joins TRBV23-1 to TRBJ1-4; D may be TRBD1 (6 bases). TRBV23-1 falls under the ORF class, with uncertain function. V was shortened by 6 bases and J by 0 bases, with 8 bases between the two germline ends. This CDR3 is 14 amino acids long. As DNA, the CDR3 is TGCGCCAGCAGGCGACAGGCAACTAATGAAAAACTGTTTTTT. This sequence encodes CASRRQATNEKLFF.

The rearrangement links TRBV25-1 to TRBJ2-7; TRBD1 or TRBD2 may be the D gene (6 bases each). The V gene lost 5 bases and the J gene lost 3 bases, with 11 bases spanning the gap. Per the germline V gene, CDR1 is MGHDK and CDR2 is SYGVNS. This CDR3 comprises 13 residues. CDR3 sequence (DNA): TGTGCCAGCAGTAGGGGGGCAATCTACGAGCAGTACTTC. As protein: CASSRGAIYEQYF.

V usage is TRBV7-9 and J usage is TRBJ2-5; 7 positions match TRBD1. Germline lookup yields CDR1 SEHNR and CDR2 FQNEAQ (reference sequence). The CDR3 extends over 15 amino acids. Trimming took 5 bases from V and 2 from J; bases not matched to a gene: 8. CDR3 amino acids: CASSQTGQLQETQYF. The CDR3 DNA follows: TGTGCCAGCAGCCAAACGGGACAGCTTCAAGAGACCCAGTACTTC.

The J gene is TRBJ1-1, the V gene TRBV5-1, with D maybe TRBD1 (5 bases). Trimming cost V 1 base and J 1 base, with 11 bases left between them. The CDR3 has 15 residues. Germline loops: CDR1 SGHRS, CDR2 YFSETQ. The CDR3 DNA reads TGCGCCAGCAGCTTGTCTTGGGGGAAGAACACTGAAGCTTTCTTT. Protein product: CASSLSWGKNTEAFF.

The chain recombines TRBV10-3 with TRBJ1-4, with a tentative D call TRBD1 (5 bases). This CDR3 contains 14 residues. Trimming took off 3 bases at V and 7 bases at J, with 12 bases between the two ends. Germline-derived CDR1 and CDR2 are ENHRY and SYGVKD. For the CDR3, the DNA is TGTGCCATCAGTGATGGGGGGGTTTTTGAAAAACTGTTTTTT. Translation gives CAISDGGVFEKLFF.

The V call is TRBV11-2, the J call TRBJ2-7, with D tentatively TRBD1 (5 bases). This CDR3 has 15 amino acids. Trimming took 6 bases from V and 2 from J, leaving 17 bases between them. Germline CDR1 is SGHAT and CDR2 is FQNNGV. CDR3 nucleotide sequence: TGTGCCAGCAGTCGGCCGGGCAGGGCGACCTACGAGCAGTACTTC. Protein sequence: CASSRPGRATYEQYF. Using reference TRBV11-2 and TRBJ2-7 for the parts outside the CDR3, the full variable domain is EAGVAQSPRYKIIEKRQSVAFWCNPISGHATLYWYQQILGQGPKLLIQFQNNGVVDDSQLPKDRFSAERLKGVDSTLKIQPAKLEDSAVYLCASSRPGRATYEQYFGPGTRLTVT.

This clonotype has a single count. The rearrangement joins TRBV28 to TRBJ2-5; weak D call: TRBD2 (6 bases). Per germline, CDR1 MDHEN and CDR2 SYDVKM. The CDR3 runs to 12 residues. V was cut by 11 bases and J by 4 bases, with 14 bases left in between. CDR3 amino acids: CAGGRIGETQYF. CDR3 in DNA: TGTGCCGGAGGGAGGATTGGAGAGACCCAGTACTTC.